This TCR beta chain was identified during a study of neoadjuvant nivolumab and ipilimumab in lung cancer. Study results and caveats: From pretherapy to surgery, tumor richness and clonality rose with dual therapy. TCR receptors were sequenced in few samples. TCR clonality did not significantly correlate with pathologic tumor regression.

The method was immunoSEQ multiplex PCR; TCRdb's version includes in-frame clones alone and lacks a portion of them. The sample lists about 26,000 clones, approximately 80% occurring once. A note on this clone: Antigen: not known.

Trimming cost V 1 base and J 3 bases, with 4 bases left between them. Germline CDR1 is SGHTA and CDR2 is FQGNSA. CDR3 length equals 13 residues. The chain carries TRBV7-2 and TRBJ2-1; no reliable D call. The receptor was isolated from an adult with non-small cell lung cancer. The sequenced sample was peripheral blood, obtained before neoadjuvant nivolumab, alone or with ipilimumab. The CDR3 DNA sequence: TGTGCCAGCAGCTTAGTAATCTACAATGAGCAGTTCTTC. It specifies CASSLVIYNEQFF.